These 28 T cell receptor beta chains were all obtained from the same sample, sequenced in a study of CXCR3-negative and CXCR3-positive naive CD8 T cells. The study made its TRB cDNA libraries by 5' RACE, adding UMI labels. TCRdb re-called the 5' RACE reads; every CDR3 protein appears as one record, without DNA. The table counts some 67,000 distinct CDR3 sequences; about 1.5% lies in the top ten. The material sequenced was naive CXCR3- CD8+ T cells from blood. Subset specified: CD45RO-CCR7+CD27+CD95- naive CD8+ T cells lacking CXCR3 (TNR3-). The source is a human donor in good health. Some clones in this sample may be carry-over from other donors' samples.

The V and J genes are TRBV7-6 and TRBJ2-3. There are 14 residues in the CDR3. Germline V CDR1 and CDR2: SGHVS, FNYEAQ. CDR3 in amino acids: CASSYDGSTDTQYF.

The chain combines TRBV5-5 with TRBJ2-1; TCRdb's D call, TRBD2, is unchecked because there is no DNA. Per the germline V gene, CDR1 is SGHKS and CDR2 is YYEKEE (reference sequence). CDR3 length equals 16 residues. CDR3 in amino acids: CASSQWTSGSHQEQFF.

This chain joins TRBV23-1 and TRBJ2-7; TCRdb's assignment of TRBD1 cannot be checked, as there is no DNA. TRBV23-1 is identified as an open reading frame with a role that is uncertain. This CDR3 has 15 residues. The CDR3: CASTPPVQTDYEQYF.

J is TRBJ1-1 and V is TRBV4-2. The CDR3 has 13 amino acids. The germline CDR1 and CDR2 sequences are LGHNA and YNFKEQ. Here the CDR3 reads CASSQDLGQAAFF.

V gene TRBV15 combines with J gene TRBJ2-5; the TCRdb D gene call, TRBD1, has no DNA to confirm it. The CDR3 sequence is 14 residues long. Germline-derived CDR1 and CDR2 are LNHNV and YYDKDF (reference sequence). The CDR3 reads CATSRGTGSETQYF. The full variable domain, completed using reference TRBV15 and TRBJ2-5, is DAMVIQNPRYQVTQFGKPVTLSCSQTLNHNVMYWYQQKSSQAPKLLFHYYDKDFNNEADTPDNFQSRRPNTSFCFLDIRSPGLGDTAMYLCATSRGTGSETQYFGPGTRLLVL.

V is TRBV28 and J is TRBJ2-2; the TCRdb D gene call, TRBD1, has no DNA to confirm it. Germline V gene data show CDR1 as MDHEN and CDR2 as SYDVKM. The CDR3 spans 16 residues. CDR3 loop: CASSPSAGPNTGELFF.

This chain uses TRBV29-1 with TRBJ1-1; the TCRdb call, TRBD1, lacks DNA for checking. This CDR3 comprises 13 residues. The V gene's germline CDR1 is SQVTM and CDR2 ANQGSEA. The chain's CDR3 is CSVEGQLGTEAFF.

This sequence joins TRBV28 and TRBJ2-7; TCRdb lists TRBD1, though no DNA is available to test this call. The CDR3 is made up of 12 amino acids. Germline CDR1 MDHEN, CDR2 SYDVKM. CDR3 loop: CASSSPAYEQYF.

The chain is built from TRBV29-1 and TRBJ2-1; TCRdb selects TRBD1, and the lack of DNA leaves this call unchecked. The germline V gene has CDR1 SQVTM and CDR2 ANQGSEA. The CDR3 contains 16 residues. CDR3 sequence: CSVEDGGTGPYNEQFF.

The V gene is TRBV7-9, the J gene TRBJ2-1; TCRdb reports TRBD2, a call that lacks DNA to check it against. CDR3 length: 17 amino acids. The V gene's germline CDR1 is SEHNR and CDR2 FQNEAQ (reference sequence). CDR3 protein: CASSSRRGPGSYNEQFF.

The chain is built from TRBV9 and TRBJ2-7; the D call from TCRdb, TRBD1, cannot be confirmed without DNA. The CDR3 has 15 residues. Germline assignment: CDR1 SGDLS and CDR2 YYNGEE. CDR3 in amino acids: CASSYIGTGSDEQYF. The entire variable domain, with the rest obtained from reference TRBV9 and TRBJ2-7, is as follows: DSGVTQTPKHLITATGQRVTLRCSPRSGDLSVYWYQQSLDQGLQFLIQYYNGEERAKGNILERFSAQQFPDLHSELNLSSLELGDSALYFCASSYIGTGSDEQYFGPGTRLTVT.

This chain uses TRBV5-4 with TRBJ2-7; no DNA is available, so the TRBD2 call from TCRdb remains unchecked. The CDR3 is 13 amino acids. Germline values: CDR1 SGHNT, CDR2 YYREEE (reference sequence). The CDR3 sequence is CASSWGLAGSQYF. The variable domain in full, with the rest retrieved from reference TRBV5-4 and TRBJ2-7, is ETGVTQSPTHLIKTRGQQVTLRCSSQSGHNTVSWYQQALGQGPQFIFQYYREEENGRGNFPPRFSGLQFPNYSSELNVNALELDDSALYLCASSWGLAGSQYFGPGTRLTVT.

The J gene is TRBJ2-7, the V gene TRBV7-2. The CDR3 totals 14 residues. Germline lookup yields CDR1 SGHTA and CDR2 FQGNSA. The CDR3 here is CASSGSGNSYEQYF.

The chain carries TRBV4-2 and TRBJ2-7; the TCRdb D gene call, TRBD2, has no DNA to confirm it. The CDR3 spans 13 residues. Germline loops: CDR1 LGHNA, CDR2 YNFKEQ. The CDR3 loop is CASSQVLHPEQYF.

The chain is built from TRBV4-1 and TRBJ1-1; TCRdb reports TRBD1, a call that lacks DNA to check it against. CDR1 MGHRA and CDR2 YSYEKL come from the germline V gene. The CDR3 is 16 amino acids. The CDR3 sequence is CASRQAGTGQNTEAFF.

The V gene is TRBV2, the J gene TRBJ2-3; TCRdb's D call, TRBD1, is unchecked because there is no DNA. Germline CDR1 SNHLY, CDR2 FYNNEI. The CDR3 contains 14 residues. CDR3 residues: CASSPGQETDTQYF.

The chain joins TRBV27 to TRBJ1-1. The CDR3 spans 13 residues. Germline assignment: CDR1 MNHEY and CDR2 SMNVEV (reference sequence). The CDR3: CASSLGGVTEAFF.

This chain links TRBV3-1 with TRBJ1-6. The germline V gene encodes CDR1 LGHDT and CDR2 YNNKEL (reference sequence). The CDR3 sequence is 15 residues long. This CDR3 reads CASSQEDYVNSPLHF.

This chain links TRBV6-2 or TRBV6-3 with TRBJ1-2; without DNA, the TCRdb call of TRBD1 cannot be checked. The CDR3 runs to 17 residues. Per germline, CDR1 MNHEY and CDR2 SVGEGT. The chain's CDR3 is CASSEQGALPLNYGYTF.

CDR3 amino acids: CASSPGLAVEISYEQYF. The V gene is TRBV5-1, the J gene TRBJ2-7; TCRdb reports TRBD2, a call that lacks DNA to check it against. The CDR3 extends over 17 amino acids. Germline CDR1 and CDR2: SGHRS and YFSETQ. The full variable domain, rest sourced from reference TRBV5-1 and TRBJ2-7, is KAGVTQTPRYLIKTRGQQVTLSCSPISGHRSVSWYQQTPGQGLQFLFEYFSETQRNKGNFPGRFSGRQFSNSRSEMNVSTLELGDSALYLCASSPGLAVEISYEQYFGPGTRLTVT.

The genes are TRBV28 and TRBJ2-7. There are 12 residues in the CDR3. The germline V gene encodes CDR1 MDHEN and CDR2 SYDVKM. The CDR3 spells CASSPGDYEQYF.

The V and J genes are TRBV12-3 or TRBV12-4 and TRBJ1-2; TCRdb's D call, TRBD1, is unchecked because there is no DNA. The CDR3 is 16 amino acids. The CDR3 loop reads CASSSGGQGSDNGYTF.

V is TRBV29-1 and J is TRBJ2-1; TCRdb outputs TRBD1, but without DNA this stays unchecked. The length of the CDR3 is 16 residues. Per the germline V gene, CDR1 is SQVTM and CDR2 is ANQGSEA. CDR3 sequence: CSVPPLWSGSYNEQFF.

The V and J genes are TRBV4-3 and TRBJ1-1; TCRdb's D gene call, TRBD1, goes unchecked for lack of DNA. The germline CDR1 and CDR2 sequences are LGHNA and YSLEER. This CDR3 is 16 amino acids long. The CDR3 spells CASSPVWGGRDTEAFF.

The gene calls are TRBV15 and TRBJ2-6; the TCRdb D gene call, TRBD1, has no DNA to confirm it. The germline V gene has CDR1 LNHNV and CDR2 YYDKDF (reference sequence). The CDR3 covers 16 residues. CDR3 sequence reads: CATSRDSGTGANVLTF.

The chain recombines TRBV27 with TRBJ1-1; TCRdb's D call, TRBD1, is unchecked because there is no DNA. The CDR3 contains 12 residues. CDR1 and CDR2 (germline): MNHEY, SMNVEV (reference sequence). CDR3 residues: CASGGGKTEAFF.

The chain joins TRBV7-2 to TRBJ2-1; TCRdb gives TRBD1 as the D gene, but with no DNA this cannot be confirmed. From germline, CDR1 is SGHTA and CDR2 FQGNSA. CDR3 length: 16 residues. The CDR3 loop is CASSPGWAGGYNEQFF.

The gene calls are TRBV2 and TRBJ1-5; the TRBD1 assignment by TCRdb is unverifiable without DNA. Germline lookup yields CDR1 SNHLY and CDR2 FYNNEI. There are 14 residues in the CDR3. The CDR3 loop reads CASSWAVSNQPQHF.